This passage covers 26 T cell receptor beta chains from one sample sequenced in a study of T cells in Graves' hyperthyroidism and ophthalmopathy. Amplified TCR beta CDR3 regions derived from RNA transcripts. Primed by the HTBI set, a first-round RT-PCR was run on the TCR CDR3. In TCRdb, the multiplex PCR reads were re-called with MiXCR into one record per CDR3 protein. In the table there are roughly 360,000 distinct CDR3 sequences, approximately 15% of which are singletons. Sequencing was done on a sample of blood. Receptors were obtained from a man aged 25 to 40 with Graves' hyperthyroidism that later progressed to Graves' ophthalmopathy.

This clonotype has a handful of counts. V is TRBV20-1 and J is TRBJ2-7, with 8 bases fitting TRBD2. The ends lost 5 bases at V and 5 bases at J; junction bases unmatched: 14. The CDR3 consists of 15 residues. Germline V lookup: CDR1 DFQATT, CDR2 SNEGSKA (reference sequence). In DNA, the CDR3 is TGCAGTGCTGGGATCCCGGGACTAGGACACCACGAGCAGTACTTC. Protein: CSAGIPGLGHHEQYF.

The chain joins TRBV13 to TRBJ2-4; perhaps TRBD2 as D (6 bases). Germline V CDR1 and CDR2: PRHDT, FYEKMQ (reference sequence). This CDR3 region has 15 residues. Trimming cost V 5 bases and J 6 bases, with 17 bases left between them. Written as DNA, the CDR3 is TGTGCCAGCAGCCTGGCGGGGCGGGACTCAAACATTCAGTACTTC. Encoded protein: CASSLAGRDSNIQYF.

V gene TRBV19 combines with J gene TRBJ1-6; D not certain. V was cut by 8 bases and J by 6 bases, with 17 bases left in between. Germline CDR1 is LNHDA and CDR2 is SQIVND (reference sequence). The length of the CDR3 is 15 residues. CDR3 sequence reads: CASQPTVASNSPLHF. CDR3 bases: TGTGCCAGTCAGCCCACAGTGGCCTCTAATTCACCCCTCCACTTT.

This clonotype was recorded a few times. The chain joins TRBV7-9 to TRBJ2-5, with 10 nucleotides matching TRBD1. The trim removed 6 bases at V and 1 base at J, leaving 11 bases unmatched. Germline V gene lookup returns CDR1 SEHNR and CDR2 FQNEAQ (reference sequence). The CDR3 runs to 17 residues. The CDR3 is CASSSSPGQGPQETQYF. In DNA form, the CDR3 reads TGTGCCAGCAGTTCCTCTCCGGGACAGGGGCCCCAAGAGACCCAGTACTTC.

This clonotype was seen more than once but under ten times. This chain links TRBV12-3 or TRBV12-4 with TRBJ1-4; D ambiguous. The CDR3 has 14 residues. Trimming shortened V by 6 bases and J by 2 bases, and 10 bases separated the two germline ends. The CDR3 is CASSPVRTNEKLFF. DNA of the CDR3: TGTGCCAGCAGCCCGGTGAGGACTAATGAAAAACTGTTTTTT.

This clonotype was found many times. J is TRBJ1-6 and V is TRBV2, with 7 bases matching TRBD1. CDR1 is SNHLY, CDR2 FYNNEI, per germline. The CDR3 spans 15 residues. V lost 8 bases and J lost 7; bases outside the gene matches: 11. Here the CDR3 reads CASSEGASLNSPLHF. CDR3 DNA sequence: TGTGCCAGCTCGGAGGGGGCGAGTTTAAATTCACCCCTCCACTTT.

This chain's CDR3 is CASSEESAYSNQPQHF. CDR3 DNA: TGTGCCAGCAGTGAAGAGTCAGCCTATAGCAATCAGCCCCAGCATTTT. This sequence joins TRBV6-1 and TRBJ1-5, with no clear D. V was pared by 1 base and J by 0 bases, with 10 bases between. The CDR3 totals 16 residues. CDR1 is MNHNS and CDR2 is SASEGT in the germline V gene.

The sample holds a few counts of this clonotype. The chain couples TRBV10-2 to TRBJ2-5; D is possibly TRBD1 or TRBD2 (6 bases each). The CDR3 runs to 14 residues. Trimming took off 6 bases at V and 0 bases at J, with 11 bases between the two ends. The germline V gene encodes CDR1 WSHSY and CDR2 SAAADI. CDR3 sequence: CASSWGAYQETQYF. CDR3 sequence (DNA): TGCGCCAGCAGCTGGGGGGCCTACCAAGAGACCCAGTACTTC.

The chain carries TRBV27 and TRBJ1-2; no definite D call. This CDR3 has 12 residues. Germline V CDR1 and CDR2: MNHEY, SMNVEV (reference sequence). The V and J ends lost 7 bases and 7 bases respectively, with 13 bases between them. Here the CDR3 reads CASTNYEGGYTF. In nucleotides, the CDR3 is TGTGCCAGCACTAACTATGAAGGTGGCTACACCTTC.

V usage is TRBV9 and J usage is TRBJ2-7; 9 bases are shared with TRBD2. CDR3 length equals 15 residues. The germline V gene encodes CDR1 SGDLS and CDR2 YYNGEE. V was pared by 0 bases and J by 3 bases, with 4 bases of the junction left unmatched. CDR3 sequence reads: CASSVDSGSLYEQYF. The DNA for the CDR3 is TGTGCCAGCAGCGTAGATAGCGGGAGCCTCTACGAGCAGTACTTC.

The chain carries TRBV6-1 and TRBJ1-5; D not certain. CDR1 MNHNS and CDR2 SASEGT come from the germline V gene. CDR3 length: 12 residues. V was trimmed by 10 bases and J by 7 bases, leaving 14 bases between them. The CDR3: CATHTDGQPQHF. The CDR3 DNA is TGTGCCACCCATACCGACGGACAGCCCCAGCATTTT.

This clonotype was recorded a few times. The rearrangement uses TRBV7-2 and TRBJ1-3; D remains ambiguous. V dropped 1 base and J dropped 4 bases, with 17 bases sitting between them. The CDR3 extends over 17 amino acids. Germline assignment: CDR1 SGHTA and CDR2 FQGNSA. CDR3 in DNA: TGTGCCAGCAGCTTAGTGCACGGTACAGCTACAGGAAACACCATATATTTT. It encodes CASSLVHGTATGNTIYF.

The V gene is TRBV11-3, the J gene TRBJ2-2, with D possibly TRBD1 on 6 matching bases. From germline, CDR1 is SGHNT and CDR2 YENEEA. Trimming took off 5 bases at V and 3 bases at J, with 16 bases between the two ends. This CDR3 has 16 amino acids. The CDR3: CASSDPGTPYTGELFF. CDR3 DNA: TGTGCCAGCAGCGACCCCGGGACACCTTACACCGGGGAGCTGTTTTTT.

The J gene is TRBJ1-1, the V gene TRBV2, with D uncertain. The CDR3 contains 13 residues. Trimming stripped 1 base from V and 1 base from J, with 4 bases between. Germline V gives CDR1 SNHLY, CDR2 FYNNEI. CDR3 in DNA: TGTGCCAGCAGTGAAGAAGCGAACACTGAAGCTTTCTTT. Its translation is CASSEEANTEAFF.

The V and J genes are TRBV12-3 or TRBV12-4 and TRBJ1-6; D remains ambiguous. This CDR3 is 12 amino acids long. V gave up 4 bases and J gave up 13 bases, with 11 bases separating them. The CDR3 spells CASSSFRSPLHF. The DNA of the CDR3 is TGTGCCAGCAGTTCCTTCAGGTCCCCCCTCCACTTT.

This clonotype was observed many times. The junction does not match germline at one end; this may be a read error. CDR3 DNA: TGTGCCAGCAGCTTAGGAGGCGGGACCAACCACTTC. This codes for CASSLGGGTNHF. The chain links TRBV11-2 to TRBJ2-5, with a weak D call TRBD2 (6 bases). CDR1 SGHAT and CDR2 FQNNGV come from the germline V gene. The CDR3 is made up of 12 amino acids.

This clonotype was found many times. J is TRBJ2-7 and V is TRBV10-2; tentative D call: TRBD1 (7 bases). Germline values: CDR1 WSHSY, CDR2 SAAADI. This CDR3 has 14 amino acids. V lost 4 bases and J lost 4, with 14 bases in between. The CDR3 coding sequence is TGCGCCAGCAGTGGCTCACAGGGGAGGTACGAGCAGTACTTC. Protein product: CASSGSQGRYEQYF.

This clonotype was counted only a few times. The rearrangement links TRBV24-1 to TRBJ2-5; 7 bases agree with TRBD1. Germline V lookup: CDR1 KGHDR, CDR2 SFDVKD. The length of the CDR3 is 14 residues. The J segment lost 3 bases and the V segment lost 2 bases, leaving 2 bases of the junction unmatched. CDR3 protein: CATSDWTGKETQYF. DNA for the CDR3: TGTGCCACCAGTGATTGGACAGGCAAAGAGACCCAGTACTTC.

CDR3 nucleotide sequence: TGTGCCAGCAGCGTGGGGGGAGGATCGATATTGAACACTGAAGCTTTCTTT. Protein: CASSVGGGSILNTEAFF. The V call is TRBV5-4, the J call TRBJ1-1; D might be TRBD1 (5 bases). The germline V gene encodes CDR1 SGHNT and CDR2 YYREEE (reference sequence). There are 17 residues in the CDR3. Trimming stripped 4 bases from V and 0 bases from J, with 19 bases between.

This clonotype was picked up many times. The chain employs TRBV6-1 and TRBJ2-1; 13 bases agree with TRBD2. After removal of 2 bases from V and 5 bases from J, the junction contained 6 bases not matched to a gene. Germline values: CDR1 MNHNS, CDR2 SASEGT. The CDR3 extends over 17 amino acids. The CDR3 is CASSETGLAGAHNEQFF. The CDR3 DNA sequence: TGTGCCAGCAGTGAAACCGGACTAGCGGGGGCCCACAATGAGCAGTTCTTC.

In its sample, this clonotype was seen many times. CDR3 residues: CASSYREGQGDYGYTF. The CDR3 DNA is TGTGCCAGCAGTTACCGAGAGGGACAGGGGGACTATGGCTACACCTTC. V and J are TRBV6-5 and TRBJ1-2; 11 bases are a match to TRBD1. The junction had 5 bases not matched to a gene; V was cut back by 2 bases and J by 3 bases. The V gene's germline CDR1 is MNHEY and CDR2 SVGAGI. This CDR3 contains 16 residues.

This clonotype showed up many times. The rearrangement uses TRBV7-9 and TRBJ2-1; 8 bases fit TRBD2. The CDR3 extends over 18 amino acids. V lost 1 base and J lost 0; bases outside the gene matches: 8. Germline V lookup: CDR1 SEHNR, CDR2 FQNEAQ (reference sequence). The CDR3 loop is CASSLGRGGPSSYNEQFF. CDR3 sequence (DNA): TGTGCCAGCAGCTTAGGACGGGGGGGACCGAGCTCCTACAATGAGCAGTTCTTC. Together with reference TRBV7-9 and TRBJ2-1, the CDR3 gives the full variable domain: DTGVSQNPRHKITKRGQNVTFRCDPISEHNRLYWYRQTLGQGPEFLTYFQNEAQLEKSRLLSDRFSAERPKGSFSTLEIQRTEQGDSAMYLCASSLGRGGPSSYNEQFFGPGTRLTVL.

This clonotype has at least ten counts. The J gene is TRBJ2-3, the V gene TRBV30; TRBD2 matches 13 bases. CDR3 length equals 16 residues. V dropped 0 bases and J dropped 1; count of bases not matched to a gene: 1. From germline, CDR1 is GTSNPN and CDR2 SVGIG (reference sequence). This chain's CDR3 is CAWSVLAGGRTDTQYF. DNA for the CDR3: TGTGCCTGGAGTGTACTAGCGGGGGGGCGCACAGATACGCAGTATTTT.

This clonotype was picked up many times. The chain recombines TRBV30 with TRBJ1-5; D is perhaps TRBD1 (5 bases). V was clipped by 2 bases and J by 2 bases, with 10 bases between them. Germline assignment: CDR1 GTSNPN and CDR2 SVGIG (reference sequence). This CDR3 comprises 14 residues. CDR3 residues: CAWSWGSGNQPQHF. The CDR3 bases are TGTGCCTGGAGTTGGGGCAGCGGCAATCAGCCCCAGCATTTT.

The sample holds many counts of this clonotype. This sequence joins TRBV20-1 and TRBJ1-2, with a tentative D call TRBD1 (6 bases). CDR3 length equals 12 residues. The V end was cut by 5 bases, the J end by 7 bases, with 14 bases between. CDR1 is DFQATT and CDR2 is SNEGSKA in the germline V gene (reference sequence). This chain's CDR3 is CSAGVAGAGYTF. In DNA form, the CDR3 reads TGCAGTGCTGGAGTCGCAGGGGCTGGCTACACCTTC.

This clonotype was counted many times. The chain combines TRBV11-3 with TRBJ1-1; 8 bases map to TRBD1. The CDR3 is made up of 15 amino acids. With 2 bases clipped from V and 0 bases from J, the junction kept 2 bases outside the gene matches. Per the germline V gene, CDR1 is SGHNT and CDR2 is YENEEA. CDR3 bases: TGTGCCAGCAGCTTACAGGGGGCCATGAACACTGAAGCTTTCTTT. Its protein is CASSLQGAMNTEAFF.